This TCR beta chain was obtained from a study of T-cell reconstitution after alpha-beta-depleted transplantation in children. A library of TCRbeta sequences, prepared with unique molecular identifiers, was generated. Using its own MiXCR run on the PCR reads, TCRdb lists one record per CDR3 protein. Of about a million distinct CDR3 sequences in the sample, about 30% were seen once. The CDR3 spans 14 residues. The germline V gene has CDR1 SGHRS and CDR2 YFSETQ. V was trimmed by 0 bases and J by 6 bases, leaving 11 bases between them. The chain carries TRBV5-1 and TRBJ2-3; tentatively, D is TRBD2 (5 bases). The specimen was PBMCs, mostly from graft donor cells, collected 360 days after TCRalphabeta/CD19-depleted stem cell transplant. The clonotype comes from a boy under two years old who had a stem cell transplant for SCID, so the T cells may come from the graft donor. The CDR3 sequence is CASSLAAGSDTQYF. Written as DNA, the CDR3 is TGCGCCAGCAGCTTGGCCGCGGGTTCGGATACGCAGTATTTT.